The present entry profiles one T cell receptor beta chain with its context. TCRdb's table, derived via immunoSEQ multiplex PCR, lists solely in-frame clones and lacks some. The sample yields over 150,000 clones, roughly 94% seen once. The data were taken from a study of control samples from healthy donors and cancer patients. This CDR3 spans 17 amino acids. After removal of 4 bases from V and 6 bases from J, the junction contained 13 bases not matched to a gene. Germline V gene sequence: CDR1 LNHDA, CDR2 SQIVND (reference sequence). The clonotype was recovered from a man aged 35 to 55 in good health. Sequencing used blood. The chain recombines TRBV19 with TRBJ1-5, with 9 nucleotides matching TRBD1. The CDR3 loop reads CASSTGPGTGRGQPQHF. The CDR3 DNA sequence: TGTGCCAGTAGTACCGGTCCCGGGACAGGGAGGGGTCAGCCCCAGCATTTT.